This TCR beta chain was sequenced during a study of blood T cells in healthy people across ages. Study outcomes and limitations: Long-lived donors had more naive CD4+ cells and higher diversity than aged donors. One million T cells yielded diversity estimates that were considered underestimates.

Combining a sample-barcoded 5' primer with a J-beta primer mix, a second PCR ran for 7 to 11 cycles. Via MiXCR, TCRdb re-called the 5' RACE reads, giving one row per CDR3 protein. The data contain hundreds of thousands of distinct CDR3 sequences, more than 45% of them singletons. The CDR3 length is 11 residues. Trimming cost V 5 bases and J 4 bases, with 4 bases left between them. Germline V CDR1 and CDR2: SGHTA, FQGNSA. This clonotype was seen repeatedly, ten times or more. The antigen is undetermined. This TCR was sampled from an elderly woman in good health. V and J are TRBV7-2 and TRBJ2-3; no definite D call. Sequences were obtained from blood. As DNA, the CDR3 is TGTGCCAGCAGCATTTCAGATACGCAGTATTTT. Residues: CASSISDTQYF.